This T cell receptor beta chain emerged from a study of T cells in Graves' hyperthyroidism and ophthalmopathy. Study at large: Peripheral blood was acquired at first diagnosis, ahead of any therapy whatsoever.

Germline CDR1 and CDR2: SNHLY and FYNNEI. This CDR3 comprises 15 residues. Trimming removed 10 bases from V and 6 bases from J; junction bases left unmatched: 10. From RNA transcripts, TCR beta CDR3 regions were amplified. Using the HTBI primer set, a first-round RT-PCR was run on the TCR CDR3. TCRdb passed the multiplex PCR reads through MiXCR, listing each CDR3 protein once. The sample holds fewer than 500,000 distinct CDR3 sequences, approximately 15% seen once. Patients aged 18 to 65 had newly diagnosed hyperthyroidism of under 2 months' duration. Thyroid ultrasound, orbital computed tomography, clinical symptoms, and serum thyroxine and TRAb underpinned diagnoses.

The TCR comes from a man aged 25 to 45 with Graves' hyperthyroidism that later progressed to Graves' ophthalmopathy. Sequenced: blood. V gene TRBV2 combines with J gene TRBJ2-3, with TRBD2 matching 13 bases. The CDR3 DNA is TGTGCCACCACAAAACTAGCGGGGGGGGGCGATACGCAGTATTTT. It encodes CATTKLAGGGDTQYF.